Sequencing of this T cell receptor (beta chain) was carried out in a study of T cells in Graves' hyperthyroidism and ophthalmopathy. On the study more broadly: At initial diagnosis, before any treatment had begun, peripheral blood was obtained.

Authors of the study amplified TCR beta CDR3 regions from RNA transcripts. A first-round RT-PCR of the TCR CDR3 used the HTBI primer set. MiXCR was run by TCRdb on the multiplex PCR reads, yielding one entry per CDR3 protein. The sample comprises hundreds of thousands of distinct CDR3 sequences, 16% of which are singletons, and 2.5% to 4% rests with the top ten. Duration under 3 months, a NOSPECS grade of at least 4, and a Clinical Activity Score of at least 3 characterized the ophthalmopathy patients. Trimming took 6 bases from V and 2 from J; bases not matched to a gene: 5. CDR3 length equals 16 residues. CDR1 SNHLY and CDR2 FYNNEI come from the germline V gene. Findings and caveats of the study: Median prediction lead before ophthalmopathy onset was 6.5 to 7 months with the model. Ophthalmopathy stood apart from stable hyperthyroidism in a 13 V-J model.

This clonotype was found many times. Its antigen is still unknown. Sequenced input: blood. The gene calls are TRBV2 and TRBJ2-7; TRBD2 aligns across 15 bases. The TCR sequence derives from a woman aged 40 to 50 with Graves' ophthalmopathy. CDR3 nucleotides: TGTGCCAGCAGCCCCGGACTAGCGGGAGGGCCCTACGAGCAGTACTTC. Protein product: CASSPGLAGGPYEQYF.